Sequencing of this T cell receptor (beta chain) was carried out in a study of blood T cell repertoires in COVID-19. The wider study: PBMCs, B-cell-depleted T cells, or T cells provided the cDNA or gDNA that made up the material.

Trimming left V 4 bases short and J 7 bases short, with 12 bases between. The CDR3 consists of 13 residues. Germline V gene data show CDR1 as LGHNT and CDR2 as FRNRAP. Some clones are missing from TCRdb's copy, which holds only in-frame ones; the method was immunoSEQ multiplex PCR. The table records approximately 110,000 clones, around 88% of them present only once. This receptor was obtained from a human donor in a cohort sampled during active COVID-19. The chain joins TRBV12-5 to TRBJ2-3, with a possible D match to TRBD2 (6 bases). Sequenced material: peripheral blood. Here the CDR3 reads CASGSPGGNTQYF. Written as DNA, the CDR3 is TGTGCTAGTGGTTCCCCCGGGGGTAATACGCAGTATTTT.